The source of this T cell receptor (beta chain) is a study of T cells after yellow fever vaccination. Overall study context: Low-cell-number fractions underwent preparation using SMART-Seq v4 Ultra Low Input.

Study observations and caveats: It was a weaker secondary response, yet one that peaked faster, at day 5 versus 15. Just a small share of clonotypes turned up in the CD4 compartment as well as the CD8 compartment. At 95% to 98% for CD4 and almost 90% for CD8, most primary-vaccination clones showed up again after the booster.

This clonotype came up a few times. No antigen is known for it. MiXCR, applied by TCRdb to the 5' RACE reads, yields one record per CDR3 protein. The repertoire consists of roughly 120,000 distinct CDR3 sequences, with under 8.5% occurring once and the leading ten covering around 2.5%. Trimming took off 6 bases at V and 7 bases at J, with 25 bases between the two ends. The CDR3 is made up of 17 amino acids. CDR1 LNHDA and CDR2 SQIVND come from the germline V gene (reference sequence). This specimen consisted of CD4+ T cells sorted from PBMCs, obtained roughly 10 days after the first yellow fever vaccination. The V call is TRBV19, the J call TRBJ2-1; D is unresolved. The origin of this receptor is a man between 18 and 29 years old who received the YFV17D yellow fever vaccine. The CDR3 sequence is CASSIIHHNRGQNEQFF. The CDR3 DNA follows: TGTGCCAGTAGCATTATCCACCACAATCGAGGCCAAAATGAGCAGTTCTTC.